This TCR beta chain appears in the sequencing data of a study of cytomegalovirus exposure and HLA in healthy donors. In the study overall: The 110 or so validation repertoires used a platform that matched the one used for the 666 first-cohort repertoires, as a later analysis reported.

Study results and caveats: High specificity and sensitivity for cytomegalovirus status were reported for the classifier.

Assay used: immunoSEQ multiplex PCR; TCRdb lists only in-frame clones, some missing. In the table there are 140,000 or so clones, about 87% of which are singletons. Germline lookup yields CDR1 SSHAT and CDR2 FNYEAQ (reference sequence). The CDR3 totals 14 residues. Of note for this clone: The antigen remains undetermined. Germline is not matched at one junction end, which may reflect a read error.

V is TRBV7-7 and J is TRBJ2-7, with TRBD1 as a possible D gene (6 bases). What was sequenced was PBMCs. This receptor was taken from a man younger than 30 in good health and CMV-seropositive. For the CDR3, the DNA is TGTGCTAGCAGCTTAGACCAGGGGAACTACGAGCAGTACTTC. This encodes CASSLDQGNYEQYF.